These 25 T cell receptor beta chains share one sample of origin, sequenced in a study of T cell responses to AZD1222 COVID-19 vaccine. Some clones are missing from TCRdb's copy, which holds only in-frame ones; the method was immunoSEQ multiplex PCR. Among more than 50,000 clones listed, about 87% were seen once. The sample here was peripheral blood, taken 28 days after the second AZD1222 dose. These receptor sequences come from an adult who received the AZD1222 COVID-19 vaccine.

The V and J genes are TRBV15 and TRBJ1-4; 7 nucleotides line up with TRBD1. The CDR3 covers 18 residues. From germline, CDR1 is LNHNV and CDR2 YYDKDF (reference sequence). V was clipped by 0 bases and J by 0 bases; unmatched bases: 7. The DNA of the CDR3 is TGTGCCACCAGCAGAGATCTTCCTGGGACAGCAACTAATGAAAAACTGTTTTTT. Its translation: CATSRDLPGTATNEKLFF. Variable domain in full (rest from reference TRBV15 and TRBJ1-4): DAMVIQNPRYQVTQFGKPVTLSCSQTLNHNVMYWYQQKSSQAPKLLFHYYDKDFNNEADTPDNFQSRRPNTSFCFLDIRSPGLGDTAMYLCATSRDLPGTATNEKLFFGSGTQLSVL.

CDR3 nucleotides: TGTGCCAGCAGCTTCGACAGGGGGCGAAGCACCGGGGAGCTGTTTTTT. Translation: CASSFDRGRSTGELFF. The genes are TRBV5-6 and TRBJ2-2; 10 bases map to TRBD1. Looked up from germline, CDR1 is SGHDT and CDR2 is YYEEEE. Trimming removed 2 bases from V and 4 bases from J; junction bases left unmatched: 5. The length of the CDR3 is 16 residues.

The rearrangement joins TRBV2 to TRBJ1-2; a weak D match, TRBD1 (6 bases). Germline lookup yields CDR1 SNHLY and CDR2 FYNNEI. Trimming removed 2 bases at V and 6 bases at J, with 13 bases between. The CDR3 sequence is 14 residues long. This CDR3 is CASSEQGPPDGYTF. The CDR3 DNA sequence: TGTGCCAGCAGTGAACAGGGGCCCCCTGATGGCTACACCTTC.

The chain uses TRBV5-1 and TRBJ1-1, with 8 bases lining up with TRBD1. V lost 4 bases, J lost 4 bases, and 9 bases stayed unmatched. Looked up from germline, CDR1 is SGHRS and CDR2 is YFSETQ. There are 15 residues in the CDR3. CDR3 in DNA: TGCGCCAGCAGCCCAGACAGGGGCGCGATCACTGAAGCTTTCTTT. Translated, it gives CASSPDRGAITEAFF.

This chain connects TRBV24-1 to TRBJ1-4; TRBD1 might be the D (6 bases). The CDR3 has 13 residues. The germline V gene encodes CDR1 KGHDR and CDR2 SFDVKD. V was trimmed by 9 bases and J by 3 bases, leaving 10 bases between them. The CDR3 is CATRSGANEKLFF. CDR3 in DNA: TGTGCCACCCGATCAGGGGCTAATGAAAAACTGTTTTTT.

The rearrangement links TRBV7-4 to TRBJ2-3; 7 bases are a match to TRBD1. This CDR3 region has 16 residues. CDR1 is SGHVT and CDR2 is SQSDAQ in the germline V gene. V trimming: 0 bases; J trimming: 4 bases; junction bases outside the gene matches: 7. CDR3 loop: CASSLARGWNADTQYF. The CDR3 region has the DNA TGTGCCAGCAGCTTAGCCAGGGGGTGGAACGCAGATACGCAGTATTTT.

The genes are TRBV19 and TRBJ1-5; a weak D match, TRBD1 (5 bases). From germline, CDR1 is LNHDA and CDR2 SQIVND (reference sequence). V lost 4 bases, J lost 0 bases, and 7 bases lay in between. CDR3 length: 14 residues. The DNA of the CDR3 is TGTGCCAGTAGTAATCAGGGTAGCAATCAGCCCCAGCATTTT. This codes for CASSNQGSNQPQHF.

In the case of this clone: Its ends do not fully match the called genes, so a read error is possible. The gene calls are TRBV7-7 and TRBJ1-2; D gene ambiguous. CDR1 is SSHAT and CDR2 is FNYEAQ in the germline V gene (reference sequence). This CDR3 spans 15 amino acids. CDR3 sequence (DNA): TGTGCTAGCAGCTACCCCGCGGTCCCAAACTATGGCTACACCTTC. The encoded protein is CASSYPAVPNYGYTF.

V usage is TRBV10-3 and J usage is TRBJ1-2, with a weak D call TRBD1 (6 bases). The CDR3 length is 12 residues. Trimming took 10 bases from V and 4 from J, leaving 13 bases between them. CDR1 and CDR2 from the germline V gene are ENHRY and SYGVKD. The chain's CDR3 is CASTQGSYGYTF. CDR3 nucleotides: TGTGCCAGCACCCAGGGGAGCTATGGCTACACCTTC.

The chain joins TRBV5-1 to TRBJ1-1; no definite D call. The CDR3 contains 15 residues. Germline CDR1 SGHRS, CDR2 YFSETQ. The V gene lost 1 base and the J gene lost 6 bases, with 16 bases spanning the gap. As DNA, the CDR3 is TGCGCCAGCAGCTTGTCCCTAGGGCCCGTACCTGAAGCTTTCTTT. Translating gives CASSLSLGPVPEAFF.

V gene TRBV6-5 combines with J gene TRBJ1-1; D ambiguous. Per germline, CDR1 MNHEY and CDR2 SVGAGI. The CDR3 spans 14 residues. V was shortened by 0 bases and J by 4 bases, with 9 bases between the two germline ends. In DNA form, the CDR3 reads TGTGCCAGCAGTTACTCGACGGTAGGCACTGAAGCTTTCTTT. It encodes CASSYSTVGTEAFF.

V gene TRBV19 combines with J gene TRBJ1-4; 8 nucleotides match TRBD1. J lost 8 bases, V lost 6 bases, and 5 bases had no gene match. The germline V gene encodes CDR1 LNHDA and CDR2 SQIVND (reference sequence). The CDR3 has 13 amino acids. The CDR3 sequence is CASSGQGVEKLFF. CDR3 sequence (DNA): TGTGCCAGTAGCGGACAGGGAGTGGAAAAACTGTTTTTT.

This clone was counted a few times. The gene calls are TRBV5-4 and TRBJ2-7, with TRBD1 matching 7 bases. This CDR3 has 14 amino acids. Trimming cost V 7 bases and J 0 bases; bases outside gene matches: 7. CDR1 and CDR2 from the germline V gene are SGHNT and YYREEE (reference sequence). CDR3 sequence: CASSRDSGSYEQYF. The CDR3 coding sequence is TGTGCCAGCTCCCGGGACAGCGGCTCCTACGAGCAGTACTTC.

This chain joins TRBV19 and TRBJ1-5; 7 nucleotides agree with TRBD1. V trimming: 4 bases; J trimming: 6 bases; junction bases outside the gene matches: 6. The germline CDR1 and CDR2 sequences are LNHDA and SQIVND (reference sequence). There are 14 residues in the CDR3. The DNA for the CDR3 is TGTGCCAGTAGTACAGGGGGGGGGAGTCAGCCCCAGCATTTT. Its protein product is CASSTGGGSQPQHF.

Only one count was recorded for this clone. The genes are TRBV12-3 or TRBV12-4 and TRBJ2-7; D tentatively fits TRBD1 or TRBD2 (5 bases each). This CDR3 has 13 amino acids. The V and J ends lost 1 base and 3 bases respectively, with 7 bases between them. Here the CDR3 reads CASSLGGIYEQYF. In DNA, the CDR3 is TGTGCCAGCAGTTTAGGGGGGATCTACGAGCAGTACTTC.

The chain combines TRBV10-3 with TRBJ2-1; perhaps TRBD1 as D (5 bases). This CDR3 has 11 residues. Per the germline V gene, CDR1 is ENHRY and CDR2 is SYGVKD. Trimming left V 6 bases short and J 7 bases short, with 7 bases between. Here the CDR3 reads CAISQGNEQFF. CDR3 bases: TGTGCCATCAGCCAGGGAAATGAGCAGTTCTTC.

V usage is TRBV2 and J usage is TRBJ1-6; no firm D call. Trimming left V 1 base short and J 6 bases short, with 7 bases between. CDR3 size: 14 residues. The germline gives CDR1 SNHLY, CDR2 FYNNEI. The CDR3 coding sequence is TGTGCCAGCAGTGAAGTCTTACGTAATTCACCCCTCCACTTT. Residues: CASSEVLRNSPLHF.

The rearrangement joins TRBV7-2 to TRBJ2-3; maybe TRBD2 (6 bases). The CDR3 sequence is 15 residues long. Trimming left V 5 bases short and J 1 base short, with 13 bases between. Germline V CDR1 and CDR2: SGHTA, FQGNSA. The CDR3 loop reads CASSLASSGTDTQYF. The DNA of the CDR3 is TGTGCCAGCAGCCTGGCTTCTAGCGGCACAGATACGCAGTATTTT.

The chain uses TRBV6-1 and TRBJ1-5; D gene unclear. Germline V gives CDR1 MNHNS, CDR2 SASEGT. This CDR3 is 16 amino acids long. The ends were cut back, 2 bases at V and 0 bases at J, with 11 bases in the middle. CDR3 in DNA: TGTGCCAGCAGTGAATTGCTGGGCGGTAGCAATCAGCCCCAGCATTTT. Translated: CASSELLGGSNQPQHF.

The rearrangement joins TRBV28 to TRBJ1-2, with TRBD1 matching over 7 bases. With 6 bases clipped from V and 14 bases from J, the junction kept 18 bases outside the gene matches. There are 14 residues in the CDR3. Germline V lookup: CDR1 MDHEN, CDR2 SYDVKM. CDR3: CASSLPGGLSPRTF. Here the CDR3 DNA reads TGTGCCAGCAGCCTTCCAGGGGGACTCTCTCCTAGGACCTTC.

About this clone: At one boundary the junction diverges from the germline segment, which might be a read error. V is TRBV7-7 and J is TRBJ2-2, with D possibly being TRBD1 or TRBD2 (5 bases each). Germline values: CDR1 SSHAT, CDR2 FNYEAQ (reference sequence). The CDR3 covers 14 residues. The DNA for the CDR3 is TGTGCTAGCACCCTGGGGGTAGGGACCGGGGAGCTGTTTTTT. Protein: CASTLGVGTGELFF.

A single count supports this clone. This CDR3 is CASSFPSGSTDTQYF. CDR3 bases: TGTGCCAGTAGTTTCCCAAGCGGAAGCACAGATACGCAGTATTTT. The chain has TRBV19 and TRBJ2-3; maybe TRBD2 (5 bases). CDR1 is LNHDA, CDR2 SQIVND, per germline (reference sequence). V shed 5 bases and J shed 0 bases, with 12 bases lying between them. This CDR3 contains 15 residues.

The rearrangement links TRBV7-9 to TRBJ2-2; D is perhaps TRBD2 (5 bases). CDR3 length equals 13 residues. With 8 bases removed from V and 4 bases from J, the gap between germline ends came to 11 bases. CDR1 and CDR2 (germline): SEHNR, FQNEAQ (reference sequence). The CDR3 spells CASGRAGTGELFF. CDR3 sequence (DNA): TGTGCCAGCGGTAGGGCGGGCACCGGGGAGCTGTTTTTT.

V is TRBV3-1 (or the pseudogene TRBV3-2) and J is TRBJ2-1; 8 bases align to TRBD2. V lost 0 bases, J lost 6 bases, and 10 bases stayed unmatched. Looked up from germline, CDR1 is LGHDT and CDR2 is YNNKEL (reference sequence). There are 17 residues in the CDR3. The CDR3, as DNA: TGTGCCAGCAGCCAAGATCCTCCGGGACTAGTAATCAATGAGCAGTTCTTC. Its translation is CASSQDPPGLVINEQFF.

This rearrangement joins TRBV12-3 or TRBV12-4 to TRBJ1-2, with TRBD1 as a possible D gene (5 bases). The CDR3 has 13 amino acids. V gave up 3 bases and J gave up 4 bases, with 9 bases separating them. The CDR3 region has the DNA TGTGCCAGCAGTTTGGGGGGGGGCTATGGCTACACCTTC. It specifies CASSLGGGYGYTF.